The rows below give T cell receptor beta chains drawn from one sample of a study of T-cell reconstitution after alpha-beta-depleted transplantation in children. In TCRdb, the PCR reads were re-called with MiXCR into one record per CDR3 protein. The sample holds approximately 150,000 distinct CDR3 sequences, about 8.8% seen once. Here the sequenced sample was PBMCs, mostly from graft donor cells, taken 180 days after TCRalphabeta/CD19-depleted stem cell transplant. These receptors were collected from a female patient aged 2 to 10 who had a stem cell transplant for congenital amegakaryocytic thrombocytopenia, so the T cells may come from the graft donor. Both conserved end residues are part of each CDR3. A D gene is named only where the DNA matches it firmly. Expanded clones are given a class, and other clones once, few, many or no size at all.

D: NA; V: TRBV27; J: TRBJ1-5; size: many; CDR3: CASSRDINQPQHF; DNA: TGTGCCAGCAGTCGGGACATAAATCAGCCCCAGCATTTT
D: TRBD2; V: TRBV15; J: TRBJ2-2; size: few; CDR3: CATSRRLAGGELFF; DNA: TGTGCCACCAGCAGAAGACTAGCGGGCGGGGAGCTGTTTTTT
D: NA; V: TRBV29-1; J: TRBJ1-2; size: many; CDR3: CSVETGQGNYGYTF; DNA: TGCAGCGTTGAAACGGGGCAGGGGAACTATGGCTACACCTTC
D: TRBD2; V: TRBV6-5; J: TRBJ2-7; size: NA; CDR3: CASSYAGGPHEQYF; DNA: TGTGCCAGCAGTTACGCGGGAGGGCCTCACGAGCAGTACTTC
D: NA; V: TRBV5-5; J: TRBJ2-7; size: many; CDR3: CASSFPTGSRDEQYF; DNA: TGTGCCAGCAGCTTCCCCACTGGTAGTCGCGACGAGCAGTACTTC
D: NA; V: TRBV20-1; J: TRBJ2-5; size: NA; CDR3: CSAHPLIKRVQTQYF; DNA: TGCAGTGCTCATCCGCTGATCAAAAGGGTGCAGACCCAGTACTTC
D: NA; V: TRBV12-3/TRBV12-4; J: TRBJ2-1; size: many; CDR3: CASSLTAPRDEQFF; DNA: TGTGCCAGCAGTTTAACTGCCCCTAGGGATGAGCAGTTCTTC
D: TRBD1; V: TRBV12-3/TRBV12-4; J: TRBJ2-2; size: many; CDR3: CASSWLTGVVTGELFF; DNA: TGTGCCAGCAGTTGGTTGACAGGGGTGGTTACCGGGGAGCTGTTTTTT
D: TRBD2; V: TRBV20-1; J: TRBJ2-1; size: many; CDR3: CSAGTSGRDNEQFF; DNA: TGCAGTGCTGGCACTAGCGGGAGGGACAATGAGCAGTTCTTC
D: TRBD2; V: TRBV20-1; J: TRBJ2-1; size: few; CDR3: CSAQGSPTSGRAIVYYEQFF; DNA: TGCAGTGCGCAGGGGTCCCCGACTAGCGGGAGGGCCATAGTTTATTATGAGCAGTTCTTC
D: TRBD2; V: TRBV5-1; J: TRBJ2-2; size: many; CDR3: CASSPLAGGDTGELFF; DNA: TGCGCCAGCAGCCCACTAGCGGGAGGGGACACCGGGGAGCTGTTTTTT
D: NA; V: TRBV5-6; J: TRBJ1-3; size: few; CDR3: CASTIYGDLSGNTIYF; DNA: TGTGCCAGCACCATCTATGGGGACCTCTCTGGAAACACCATATATTTT
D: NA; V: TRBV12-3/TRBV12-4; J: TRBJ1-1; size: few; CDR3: CASSARGTEAFF; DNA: TGTGCCAGTTCCGCTAGGGGAACTGAAGCTTTCTTT
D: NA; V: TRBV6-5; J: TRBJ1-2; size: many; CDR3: CASSRSRAYGYTF; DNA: TGTGCCAGCAGTCGGTCTCGGGCCTATGGCTACACCTTC
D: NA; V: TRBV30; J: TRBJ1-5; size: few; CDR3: CAWSDGSNQPQHF; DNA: TGTGCCTGGAGTGACGGGAGCAATCAGCCCCAGCATTTT
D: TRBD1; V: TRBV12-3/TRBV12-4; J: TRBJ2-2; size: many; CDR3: CASRPGQGNTGELFF; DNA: TGTGCCAGCAGACCCGGACAGGGGAACACCGGGGAGCTGTTTTTT
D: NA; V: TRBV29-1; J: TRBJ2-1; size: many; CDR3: CSVKLVSYNEQFF; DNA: TGCAGCGTTAAGCTAGTATCCTACAATGAGCAGTTCTTC
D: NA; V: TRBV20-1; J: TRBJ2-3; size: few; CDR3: CSAETRGDTQYF; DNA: TGCAGTGCTGAGACTCGAGGAGATACGCAGTATTTT
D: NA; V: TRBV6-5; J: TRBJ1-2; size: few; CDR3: CASSYSFGLNGYTF; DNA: TGTGCCAGCAGTTACTCTTTCGGGTTGAATGGCTACACCTTC
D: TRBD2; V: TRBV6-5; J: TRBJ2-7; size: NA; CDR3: CASSREGLAIYEQYF; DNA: TGTGCCAGCAGTCGGGAGGGACTAGCGATCTACGAGCAGTACTTC
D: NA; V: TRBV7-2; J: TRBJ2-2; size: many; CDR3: CASSAYSSGAGELFF; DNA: TGTGCCAGCAGCGCCTATAGTTCTGGCGCCGGGGAGCTGTTTTTT
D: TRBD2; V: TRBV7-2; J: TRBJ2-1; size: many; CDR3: CASSLGVEGTRSFF; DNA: TGTGCCAGCAGCTTAGGGGTTGAAGGGACTAGGTCCTTCTTC
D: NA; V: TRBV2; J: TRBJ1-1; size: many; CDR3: CASSHESNRIPEAFF; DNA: TGTGCCAGCAGTCACGAGAGTAACCGGATCCCTGAAGCTTTCTTT
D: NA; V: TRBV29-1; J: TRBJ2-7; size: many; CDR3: CSVPGGASSYEQYF; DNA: TGCAGCGTCCCCGGGGGTGCGAGCTCCTACGAGCAGTACTTC
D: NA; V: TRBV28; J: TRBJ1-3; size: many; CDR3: CASSSGTYSGNTIYF; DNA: TGTGCCAGCAGCTCCGGGACCTACTCTGGAAACACCATATATTTT
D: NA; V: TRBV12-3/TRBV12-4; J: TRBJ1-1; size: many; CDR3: CASSLSGNTEAFF; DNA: TGTGCCAGCAGTTTATCCGGGAACACTGAAGCTTTCTTT
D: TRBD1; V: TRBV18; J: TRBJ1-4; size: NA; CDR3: CASSPPSDRDEKLFF; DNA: TGTGCCAGCTCACCACCATCCGACAGGGATGAAAAACTGTTTTTT
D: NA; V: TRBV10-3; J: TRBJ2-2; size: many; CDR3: CAITPDILNTGELFF; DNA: TGTGCCATCACACCCGACATACTGAACACCGGGGAGCTGTTTTTT
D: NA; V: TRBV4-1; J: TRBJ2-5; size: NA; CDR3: CASTPSLGDPPGETQYF; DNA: TGCGCCAGCACCCCCTCTTTAGGGGACCCTCCTGGCGAGACCCAGTACTTC
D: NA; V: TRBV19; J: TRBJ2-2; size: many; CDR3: CASSILAGELFF; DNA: NA
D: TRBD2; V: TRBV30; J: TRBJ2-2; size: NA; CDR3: CAWSELAGETGELFF; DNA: TGTGCCTGGAGTGAACTAGCGGGGGAGACCGGGGAGCTGTTTTTT
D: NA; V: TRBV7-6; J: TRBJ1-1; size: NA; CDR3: CASSPIGAGSEAFF; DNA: TGTGCCAGCAGCCCGATAGGGGCGGGATCTGAAGCTTTCTTT
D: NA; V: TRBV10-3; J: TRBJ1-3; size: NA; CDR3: CAISDISFAGNTIYF; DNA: TGTGCCATCAGTGATATCTCCTTTGCTGGAAACACCATATATTTT
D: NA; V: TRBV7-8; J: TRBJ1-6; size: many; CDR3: CASSLAGAANSPLHF; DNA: TGTGCCAGCAGCTTAGCGGGGGCGGCCAATTCACCCCTCCACTTT
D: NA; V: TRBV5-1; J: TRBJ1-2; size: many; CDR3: CASSSRGFPAGYTF; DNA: TGCGCCAGCAGCAGCAGGGGCTTCCCGGCTGGCTACACCTTC
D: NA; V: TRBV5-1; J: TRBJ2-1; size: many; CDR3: CASSLWRGGYNEQFF; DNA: TGCGCCAGCAGCTTGTGGAGAGGGGGCTACAATGAGCAGTTCTTC
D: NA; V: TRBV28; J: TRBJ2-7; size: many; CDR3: CASSPPRPGQQYF; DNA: TGTGCCAGCAGTCCACCTAGGCCGGGGCAGCAGTACTTC
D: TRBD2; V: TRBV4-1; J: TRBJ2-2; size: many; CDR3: CASSQALTSGRKSGELFF; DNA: TGCGCCAGCAGCCAAGCACTAACTAGCGGGAGAAAATCCGGGGAGCTGTTTTTT
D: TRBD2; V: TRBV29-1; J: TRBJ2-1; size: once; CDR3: CSVGLLAGSSYNEQFF; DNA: TGCAGCGTTGGGCTATTAGCGGGAAGCTCCTACAATGAGCAGTTCTTC
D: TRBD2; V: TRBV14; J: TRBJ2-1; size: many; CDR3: CASSQDWGLAGELEQFF; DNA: TGTGCCAGCAGCCAAGATTGGGGACTAGCGGGAGAACTCGAGCAGTTCTTC
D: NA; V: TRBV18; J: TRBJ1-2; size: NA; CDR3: CASSPRAGPNYGYTF; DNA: TGTGCCAGCTCACCACGGGCGGGGCCGAACTATGGCTACACCTTC